This T cell receptor (beta chain) was captured by sequencing in a study of T cell repertoires in cytomegalovirus infection. As for the study in general: Indications of both CMV infection and matching HLA type were provided by public TCR beta signatures.

This clonotype came up a few times. The antigen remains undetermined. TCRdb re-analysed the reads in MiXCR, keeping a single row per CDR3 protein. The sample has 100,000 to 150,000 distinct CDR3 sequences, 24% seen once. Source material: PBMCs, sequenced either directly or after in vitro stimulation (not recorded which). This TCR was sampled from a human donor in good health (CMV status not recorded). Some clones in this sample may be carry-over from other donors' samples.

The CDR3: CSVSGRAHYEQYF. The DNA for the CDR3 is TGCAGCGTTAGCGGGAGGGCCCACTACGAGCAGTACTTC. The rearrangement joins TRBV29-1 to TRBJ2-7, with 10 bases that match TRBD2. Trimming cost V 5 bases and J 3 bases; bases outside gene matches: 4. Germline V CDR1 and CDR2: SQVTM, ANQGSEA. The CDR3 covers 13 residues.